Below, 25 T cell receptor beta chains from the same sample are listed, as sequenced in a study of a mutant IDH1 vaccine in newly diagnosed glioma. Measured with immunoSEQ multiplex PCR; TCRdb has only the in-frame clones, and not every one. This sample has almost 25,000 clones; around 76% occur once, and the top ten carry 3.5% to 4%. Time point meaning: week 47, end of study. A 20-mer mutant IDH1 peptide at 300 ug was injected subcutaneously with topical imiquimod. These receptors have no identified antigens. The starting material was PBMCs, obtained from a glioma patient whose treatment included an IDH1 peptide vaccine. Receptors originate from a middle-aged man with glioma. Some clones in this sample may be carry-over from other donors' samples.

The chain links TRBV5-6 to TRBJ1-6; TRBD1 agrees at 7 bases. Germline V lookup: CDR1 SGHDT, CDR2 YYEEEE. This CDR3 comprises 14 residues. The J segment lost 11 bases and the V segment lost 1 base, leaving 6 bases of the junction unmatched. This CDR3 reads CASSLRGRGAPLHF. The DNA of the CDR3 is TGTGCCAGCAGCTTGAGGGGGCGGGGGGCACCCCTCCACTTT. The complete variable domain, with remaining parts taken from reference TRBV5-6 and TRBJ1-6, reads DAGVTQSPTHLIKTRGQQVTLRCSPKSGHDTVSWYQQALGQGPQFIFQYYEEEERQRGNFPDRFSGHQFPNYSSELNVNALLLGDSALYLCASSLRGRGAPLHFGNGTRLTVT.

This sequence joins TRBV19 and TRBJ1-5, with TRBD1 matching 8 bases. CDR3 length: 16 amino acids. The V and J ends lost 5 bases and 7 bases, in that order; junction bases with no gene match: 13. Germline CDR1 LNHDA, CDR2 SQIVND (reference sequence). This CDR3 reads CASSAGRTGRGQPQHF. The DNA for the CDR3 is TGTGCCAGTAGTGCCGGACGGACAGGGAGGGGACAGCCCCAGCATTTT.

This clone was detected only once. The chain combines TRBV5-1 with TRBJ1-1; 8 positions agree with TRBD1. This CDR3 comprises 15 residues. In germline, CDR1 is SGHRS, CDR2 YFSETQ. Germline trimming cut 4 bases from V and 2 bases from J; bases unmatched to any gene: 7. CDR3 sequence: CASSPSGTGNTEAFF. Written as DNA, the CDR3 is TGCGCCAGCAGCCCATCCGGGACAGGTAACACTGAAGCTTTCTTT.

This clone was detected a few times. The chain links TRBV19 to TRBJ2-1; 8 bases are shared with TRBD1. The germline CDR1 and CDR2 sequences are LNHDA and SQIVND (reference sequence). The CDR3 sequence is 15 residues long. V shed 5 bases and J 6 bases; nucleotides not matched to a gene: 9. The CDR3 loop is CASSLDRGAGNEQFF. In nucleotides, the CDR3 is TGTGCCAGTAGTCTCGACAGGGGAGCTGGCAATGAGCAGTTCTTC.

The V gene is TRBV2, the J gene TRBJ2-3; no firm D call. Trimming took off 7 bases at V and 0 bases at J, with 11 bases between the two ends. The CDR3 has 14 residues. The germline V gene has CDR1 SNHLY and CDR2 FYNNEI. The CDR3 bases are TGTGCCAGCAAAGCCAGTACAAGCACAGATACGCAGTATTTT. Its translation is CASKASTSTDTQYF.

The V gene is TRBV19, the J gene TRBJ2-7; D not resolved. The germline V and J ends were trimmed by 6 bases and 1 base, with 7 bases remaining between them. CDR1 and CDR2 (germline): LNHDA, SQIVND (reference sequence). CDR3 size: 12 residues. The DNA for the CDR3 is TGTGCCAGTAGGAAAGGGTCCTACGAGCAGTACTTC. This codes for CASRKGSYEQYF.

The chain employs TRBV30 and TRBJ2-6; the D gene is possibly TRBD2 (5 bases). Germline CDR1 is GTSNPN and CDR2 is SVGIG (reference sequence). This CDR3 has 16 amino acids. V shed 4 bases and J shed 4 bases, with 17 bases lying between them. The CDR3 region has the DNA TGTGCCTGGACAAGGCTAGCTGGCTCCGGGGCCAACGTCCTGACTTTC. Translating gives CAWTRLAGSGANVLTF.

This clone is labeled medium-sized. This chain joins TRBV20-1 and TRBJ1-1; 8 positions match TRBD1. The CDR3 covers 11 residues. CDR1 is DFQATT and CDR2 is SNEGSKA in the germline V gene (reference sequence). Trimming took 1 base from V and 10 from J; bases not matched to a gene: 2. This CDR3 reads CSARVQGGAFF. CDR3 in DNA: TGCAGTGCTAGAGTACAGGGGGGAGCTTTCTTT.

The CDR3: CSAGEDRLGSYTF. For the CDR3, the DNA is TGCAGCGCTGGTGAGGACAGACTAGGTAGTTACACCTTC. The rearrangement uses TRBV29-1 and TRBJ1-2, with a weak D call TRBD1 (6 bases). The CDR3 consists of 13 residues. V was cut by 7 bases and J by 11 bases, with 23 bases left in between. Germline loops: CDR1 SQVTM, CDR2 ANQGSEA.

The CDR3 DNA reads TGTGCCAGCAGTGGGCCTAGCGGGGTAGAAGAGACCCAGTACTTC. Its protein product is CASSGPSGVEETQYF. V usage is TRBV2 and J usage is TRBJ2-5, with 9 bases lining up with TRBD2. CDR1 and CDR2 (germline): SNHLY, FYNNEI. The CDR3 has 15 residues. The V segment lost 4 bases and the J segment 3 bases; nucleotides outside the gene matches: 6.

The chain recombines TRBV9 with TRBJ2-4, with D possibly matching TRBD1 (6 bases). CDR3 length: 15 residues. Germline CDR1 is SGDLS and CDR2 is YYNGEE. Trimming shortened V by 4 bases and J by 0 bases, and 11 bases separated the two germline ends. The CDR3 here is CASSNDRLAKNIQYF. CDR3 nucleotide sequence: TGTGCCAGCAGCAACGACAGGTTAGCCAAAAACATTCAGTACTTC.

CDR3 loop: CAWSQGEDYGYTF. The CDR3 nucleotides are TGTGCCTGGAGCCAGGGGGAGGACTATGGCTACACCTTC. This chain uses TRBV30 with TRBJ1-2; the match to TRBD1 covers 7 bases. Trimming took 3 bases from V and 3 from J; bases not matched to a gene: 4. This CDR3 has 13 residues. CDR1 GTSNPN and CDR2 SVGIG come from the germline V gene (reference sequence).

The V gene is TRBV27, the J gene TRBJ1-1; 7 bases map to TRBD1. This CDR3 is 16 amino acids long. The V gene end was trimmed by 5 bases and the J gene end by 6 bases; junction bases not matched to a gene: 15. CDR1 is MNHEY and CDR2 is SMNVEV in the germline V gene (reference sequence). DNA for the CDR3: TGTGCCAGCAGTCCTCGACAGGGAGGGTTTGCTGCTGAAGCTTTCTTT. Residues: CASSPRQGGFAAEAFF.

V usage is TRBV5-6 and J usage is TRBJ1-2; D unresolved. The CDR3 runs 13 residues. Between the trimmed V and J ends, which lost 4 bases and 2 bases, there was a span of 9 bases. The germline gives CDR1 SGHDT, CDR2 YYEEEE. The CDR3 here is CASSDQLNYGYTF. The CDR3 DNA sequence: TGTGCCAGCAGCGATCAGCTCAACTATGGCTACACCTTC.

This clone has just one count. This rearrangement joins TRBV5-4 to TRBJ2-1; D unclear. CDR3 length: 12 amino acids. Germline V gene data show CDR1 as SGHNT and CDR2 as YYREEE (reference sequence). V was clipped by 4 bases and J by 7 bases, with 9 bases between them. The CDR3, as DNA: TGTGCCAGCAGCGCCTCAGGAAATGAGCAGTTCTTC. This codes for CASSASGNEQFF.

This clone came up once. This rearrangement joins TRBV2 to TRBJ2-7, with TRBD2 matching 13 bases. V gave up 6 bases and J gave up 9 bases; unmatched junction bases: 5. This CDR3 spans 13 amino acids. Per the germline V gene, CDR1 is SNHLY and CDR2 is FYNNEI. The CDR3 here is CASRLAGGQGQYF. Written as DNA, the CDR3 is TGTGCCAGCAGACTAGCGGGGGGGCAGGGGCAGTACTTC.

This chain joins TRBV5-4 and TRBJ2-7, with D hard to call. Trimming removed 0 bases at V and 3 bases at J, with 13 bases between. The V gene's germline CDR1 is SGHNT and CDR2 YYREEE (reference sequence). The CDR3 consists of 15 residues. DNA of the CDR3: TGTGCCAGCAGCTTGGGTAGCTGGGGAAACTACGAGCAGTACTTC. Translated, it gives CASSLGSWGNYEQYF.

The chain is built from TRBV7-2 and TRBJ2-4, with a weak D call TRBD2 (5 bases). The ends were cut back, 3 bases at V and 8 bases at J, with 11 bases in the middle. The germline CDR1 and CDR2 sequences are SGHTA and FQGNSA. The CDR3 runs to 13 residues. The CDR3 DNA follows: TGTGCCAGCAGCTTGGGCGGGCTGGACATTCAGTACTTC. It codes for CASSLGGLDIQYF.

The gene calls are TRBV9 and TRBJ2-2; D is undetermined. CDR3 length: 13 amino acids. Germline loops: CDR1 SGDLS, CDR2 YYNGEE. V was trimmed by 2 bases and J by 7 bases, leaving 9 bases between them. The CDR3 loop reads CASSVSRRGELFF. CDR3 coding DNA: TGTGCCAGCAGCGTCTCGAGACGCGGGGAGCTGTTTTTT.

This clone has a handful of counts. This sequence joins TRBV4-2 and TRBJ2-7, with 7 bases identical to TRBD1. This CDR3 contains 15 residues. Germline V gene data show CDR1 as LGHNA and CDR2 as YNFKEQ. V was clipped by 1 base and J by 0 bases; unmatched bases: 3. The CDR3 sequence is CASSQVRDSSYEQYF. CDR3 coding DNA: TGTGCCAGCAGCCAAGTCCGGGACAGCTCCTACGAGCAGTACTTC.

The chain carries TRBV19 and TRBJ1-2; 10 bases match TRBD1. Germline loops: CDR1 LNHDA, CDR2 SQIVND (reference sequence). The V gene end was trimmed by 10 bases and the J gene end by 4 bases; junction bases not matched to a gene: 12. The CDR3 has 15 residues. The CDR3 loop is CATLSPGTGAYGYTF. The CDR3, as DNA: TGTGCCACTCTCTCCCCCGGGACAGGGGCCTATGGCTACACCTTC.

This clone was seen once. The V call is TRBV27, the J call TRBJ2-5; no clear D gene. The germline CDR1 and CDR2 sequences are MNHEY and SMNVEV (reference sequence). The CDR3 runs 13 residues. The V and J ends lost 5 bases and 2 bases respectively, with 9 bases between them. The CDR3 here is CASSARVQETQYF. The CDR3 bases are TGTGCCAGCAGTGCCAGAGTACAAGAGACCCAGTACTTC.

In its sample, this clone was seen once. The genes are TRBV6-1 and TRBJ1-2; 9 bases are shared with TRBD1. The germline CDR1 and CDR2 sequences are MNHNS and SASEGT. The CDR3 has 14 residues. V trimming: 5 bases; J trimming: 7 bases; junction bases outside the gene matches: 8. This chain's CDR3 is CASSPLGQGTGYTF. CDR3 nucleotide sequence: TGTGCCAGCAGTCCCCTAGGACAGGGGACTGGCTACACCTTC.

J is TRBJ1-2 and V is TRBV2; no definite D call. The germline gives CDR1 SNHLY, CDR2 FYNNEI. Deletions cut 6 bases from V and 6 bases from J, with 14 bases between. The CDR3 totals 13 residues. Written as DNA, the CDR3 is TGTGCCAGCAGCTCGACGGAGGCGGATGGCTACACCTTC. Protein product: CASSSTEADGYTF.

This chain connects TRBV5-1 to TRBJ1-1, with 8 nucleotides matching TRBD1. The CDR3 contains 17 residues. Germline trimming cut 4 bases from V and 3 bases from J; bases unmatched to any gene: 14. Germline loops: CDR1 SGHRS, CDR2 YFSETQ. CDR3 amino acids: CASSPGTGASLYTEAFF. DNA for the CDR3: TGCGCCAGCAGCCCGGGGACAGGAGCATCTTTGTACACTGAAGCTTTCTTT.